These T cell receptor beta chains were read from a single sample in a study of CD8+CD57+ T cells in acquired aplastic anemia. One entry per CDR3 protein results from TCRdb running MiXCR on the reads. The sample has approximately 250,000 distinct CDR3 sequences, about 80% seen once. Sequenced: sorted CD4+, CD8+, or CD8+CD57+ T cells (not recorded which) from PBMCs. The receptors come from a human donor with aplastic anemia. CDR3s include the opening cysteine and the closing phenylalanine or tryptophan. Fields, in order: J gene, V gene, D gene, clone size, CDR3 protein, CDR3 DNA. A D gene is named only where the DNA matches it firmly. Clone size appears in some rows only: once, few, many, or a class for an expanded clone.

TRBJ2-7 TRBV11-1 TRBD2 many CASSLGGSGAPSYEQYF TGTGCCAGCAGCTTAGGTGGTAGCGGGGCCCCCTCCTACGAGCAGTACTTC
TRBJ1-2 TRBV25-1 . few CASSSRGSYGYTF TGCGCCAGCAGTTCACGGGGGTCCTATGGCTACACCTTC
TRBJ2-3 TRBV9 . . CASSFDGGSYNSHF TGTGCCAGCAGCTTCGACGGCGGCTCCTATAATTCACATTTT
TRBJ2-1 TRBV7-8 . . CASSLANGNDQYFF TGTGCCAGCAGCTTAGCAAATGGTAACGATCAGTACTTCTTC
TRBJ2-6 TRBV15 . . CATSPGWAGANVLTF TGTGCCACTTCGCCTGGGTGGGCTGGGGCCAACGTCCTGACTTTC
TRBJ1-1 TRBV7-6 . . CASSWTSGRGHETFF TGTGCCAGCAGCTGGACTAGCGGGCGGGGTCATGAGACCTTCTTT
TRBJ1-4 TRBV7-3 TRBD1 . CASSPQGTWEETLFF TGTGCCAGCAGCCCACAGGGGACCTGGGAAGAGACCCTGTTTTTT
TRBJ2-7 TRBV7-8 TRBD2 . CASSFAGGNDTQYF TGTGCCAGCAGCTTCGCGGGAGGTAACGACACGCAGTACTTC
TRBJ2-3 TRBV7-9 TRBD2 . CASSFQRSGGDDGYF TGTGCCAGCAGCTTCCAAAGAAGCGGGGGGGACGATGGGTATTTT
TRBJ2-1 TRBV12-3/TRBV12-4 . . CASSFRDSRYNEQFF TGTGCCAGCAGCTTCCGGGACTCCCGCTACAATGAGCAGTTCTTC
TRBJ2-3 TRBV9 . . CASSVGGHCKDKQYF TGTGCCAGCAGCGTAGGGGGGCACTGCAAAGATAAGCAGTATTTT
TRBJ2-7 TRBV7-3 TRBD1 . CASSQDRTGHYF TGTGCCAGCAGCCAAGACCGGACAGGGCACTACTTC
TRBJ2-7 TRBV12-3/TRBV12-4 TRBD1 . CASSQTGGFRSEQYF TGTGCCAGCAGCCAAACAGGGGGCTTTCGGTCCGAGCAGTACTTC
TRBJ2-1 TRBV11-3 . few CASSLDLAGYNEQFF TGTGCCAGCAGCTTAGATCTCGCAGGCTACAATGAGCAGTTCTTC
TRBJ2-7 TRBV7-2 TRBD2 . CASSIAGYYEQYF TGTGCCAGCAGCATAGCGGGCTACTACGAGCAGTACTTC
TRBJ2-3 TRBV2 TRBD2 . CASSLAGIPETQYF TGTGCCAGCAGCTTAGCGGGAATCCCCGAGACGCAGTACTTT
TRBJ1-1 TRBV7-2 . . CASSFDPAGTAHAFF TGTGCCAGCAGCTTTGATCCAGCCGGGACCGCCCATGCTTTCTTT
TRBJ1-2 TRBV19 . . CASSIGTWGYGYTF TGTGCCAGTAGTATTGGGACGTGGGGCTATGGCTACACCTTC
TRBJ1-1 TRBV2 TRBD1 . CASSPTGVNTEAFF TGTGCCAGCAGTCCGACAGGGGTGAACACTGAAGCTTTCTTT
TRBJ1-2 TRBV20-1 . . CSALGGRDMSYGYTF TGCAGTGCCCTCGGGGGCAGAGACATGAGCTATGGCTACACCTTC
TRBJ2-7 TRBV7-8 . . CASSFGPGGTALSYF TGTGCCAGCAGCTTTGGTCCAGGCGGGACAGCCCTTTCCTACTTC
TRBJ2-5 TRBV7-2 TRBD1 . CASSPGQETRTQYF TGTGCCAGCAGCCCCGGACAGGAGACGAGGACCCAGTACTTC
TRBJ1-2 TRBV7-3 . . CASSLTARNEQFFTF TGTGCTAGCAGCTTAACAGCGAGGAATGAGCAGTTCTTCACCTTC
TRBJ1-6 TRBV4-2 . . CASSQEPGHSYNSPLHF TGTGCCAGCAGCCAAGAGCCGGGGCACTCCTATAATTCACCCCTCCACTTT
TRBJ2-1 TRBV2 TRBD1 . CASSQGGANAQDEQFF TGTGCCAGCAGCCAAGGGGGCGCAAACGCTCAGGATGAGCAGTTCTTC
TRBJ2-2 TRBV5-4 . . CASSLTRAGELFF TGTGCCAGCAGTCTTACCAGGGCCGGGGAGCTGTTTTTT
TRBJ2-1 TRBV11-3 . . CASSSRQPGSEYNEQFF TGTGCCAGCAGCTCTAGACAACCCGGTAGCGAGTACAATGAGCAGTTCTTC
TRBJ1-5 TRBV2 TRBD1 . CASGDGTGGRPQHF TGTGCCAGCGGGGACGGGACAGGGGGAAGGCCCCAGCATTTT
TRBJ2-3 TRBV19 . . CASSIASLAYNEQFYDF TGTGCCAGTAGTATAGCTAGCCTAGCCTACAATGAACAGTTCTACGATTTT
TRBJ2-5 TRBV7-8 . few CASGDRGTDTQYFYF TGTGCCAGCGGGGACCGGGGCACAGATACGCAGTATTTTTACTTC
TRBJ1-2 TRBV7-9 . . CASSLGGCGYAF TGTGCCAGCAGCTTAGGAGGATGTGGCTACGCCTTC